This T cell receptor (beta chain) is from a study of shared clonotypes between healthy human individuals. The CDR3 spans 18 residues. Sorted-subset replicate PCRs used about 0.2 ug of genomic DNA. This amount corresponded to approximately 30,000 T cell genomes. How the authors handled the data: With immunoSEQ giving junction-only sequences and no quality scores, filtering differed. The protocol was immunoSEQ multiplex PCR, while the TCRdb copy is restricted to in-frame clones and leaves out a portion. V and J calls plus clone size are reproduced from that table; the DNA served to infer D and trimming. The table lists about 2.4 million clones, 93% of them singletons. Comments on this clone: Its antigen is currently unknown.

The study enrolled healthy HIV-negative adults without recent acute infections or vaccinations as donors. Study-wide results and caveats: Naive subsets, compared against memory subsets, generally had larger estimated richness values.

The V and J genes are TRBV21-1 and TRBJ2-7; TRBD2 reflects the table's D call only, with no check against the DNA. TRBV21-1 is given as a pseudogene. This sequence was found in a man in his late teens or twenties in good health. Some clones in this sample may be carry-over from other donors' samples. The specimen was naive CD4+ T cells from PBMCs. Described subset: CD45RA+ positively selected. The DNA of the CDR3 is TGTGCCAGCAGCAAAAGCCGTTGCCGAGTTGCGGACGGAGGCGAGCAGTACTTC. It encodes CASSKSRCRVADGGEQYF.